These 6 T cell receptor beta chains were sequenced from one sample in a study of T cell responses to AZD1222 COVID-19 vaccine. Measured with immunoSEQ multiplex PCR; TCRdb has only the in-frame clones, and not every one. The repertoire holds 140,000 or so clones, with approximately 86% as singletons. The source was peripheral blood, collected 28 days after the second dose of the MenACWY control vaccine. These receptors were obtained from an adult who received the MenACWY meningococcal vaccine as a control.

This clone was seen once. V is TRBV7-9 and J is TRBJ2-7; D is ambiguous. This CDR3 contains 14 residues. V lost 1 base and J 0 bases, leaving 7 bases between the germline ends. CDR1 is SEHNR and CDR2 is FQNEAQ in the germline V gene (reference sequence). The CDR3 nucleotides read TGTGCCAGCAGCTTAGGGTCCCCCTCCTACGAGCAGTACTTC. Translation gives CASSLGSPSYEQYF.

The chain couples TRBV13 to TRBJ2-3; a weak D match, TRBD2 (5 bases). Germline assignment: CDR1 PRHDT and CDR2 FYEKMQ (reference sequence). Trimming stripped 2 bases from V and 1 base from J, with 10 bases between. This CDR3 is built from 15 residues. CDR3 amino acids: CASSLWSEGTDTQYF. Written as DNA, the CDR3 is TGTGCCAGCAGCTTATGGTCGGAGGGCACAGATACGCAGTATTTT.

This sequence joins TRBV19 and TRBJ2-3, with 9 bases fitting TRBD2. Germline V gives CDR1 LNHDA, CDR2 SQIVND (reference sequence). V lost 5 bases and J lost 0; bases outside the gene matches: 3. There are 15 residues in the CDR3. The CDR3 nucleotides read TGTGCCAGTAGTGACGGACTAGCGAGCACAGATACGCAGTATTTT. This encodes CASSDGLASTDTQYF.

CDR3 sequence (DNA): TGCAGCGTTGAGGCCATGGGTGGTAACTATGGCTACACCTTC. Its protein product is CSVEAMGGNYGYTF. V and J are TRBV29-1 and TRBJ1-2, with D uncertain. Per the germline V gene, CDR1 is SQVTM and CDR2 is ANQGSEA. The CDR3 extends over 14 amino acids. Trimming left V 3 bases short and J 1 base short, with 12 bases between.

The chain joins TRBV5-1 to TRBJ1-2, with TRBD1 identical over 9 bases. The germline V gene encodes CDR1 SGHRS and CDR2 YFSETQ. Trimming cost V 4 bases and J 4 bases; bases outside gene matches: 8. The CDR3 has 15 residues. The CDR3 nucleotides are TGCGCCAGCAGCGACAGGGGGGGTTTTAGCTATGGCTACACCTTC. It yields the protein CASSDRGGFSYGYTF.

The chain carries TRBV6-1 and TRBJ1-4; D is unresolved. Germline V lookup: CDR1 MNHNS, CDR2 SASEGT. V lost 2 bases, J lost 4 bases, and 11 bases lay in between. This CDR3 is 15 amino acids long. CDR3 sequence reads: CASSESDPINEKLFF. The CDR3 nucleotides read TGTGCCAGCAGTGAATCCGACCCCATTAATGAAAAACTGTTTTTT.